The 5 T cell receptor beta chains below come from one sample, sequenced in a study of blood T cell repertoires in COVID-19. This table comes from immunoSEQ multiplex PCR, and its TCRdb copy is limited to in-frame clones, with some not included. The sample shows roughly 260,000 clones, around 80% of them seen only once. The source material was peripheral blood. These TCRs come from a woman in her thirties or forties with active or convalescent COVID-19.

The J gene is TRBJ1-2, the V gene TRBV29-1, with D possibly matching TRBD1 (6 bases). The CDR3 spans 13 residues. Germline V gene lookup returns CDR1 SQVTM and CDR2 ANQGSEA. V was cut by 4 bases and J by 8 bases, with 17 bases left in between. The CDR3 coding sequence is TGCAGCGTTGCGCAGGGGCACGGGAACGGCTACACCTTC. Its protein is CSVAQGHGNGYTF.

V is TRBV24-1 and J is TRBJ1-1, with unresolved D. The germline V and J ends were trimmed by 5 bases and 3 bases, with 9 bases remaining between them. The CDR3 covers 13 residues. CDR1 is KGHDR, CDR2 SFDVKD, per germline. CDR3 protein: CATSARYDTEAFF. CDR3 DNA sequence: TGTGCCACCAGTGCACGGTATGACACTGAAGCTTTCTTT.

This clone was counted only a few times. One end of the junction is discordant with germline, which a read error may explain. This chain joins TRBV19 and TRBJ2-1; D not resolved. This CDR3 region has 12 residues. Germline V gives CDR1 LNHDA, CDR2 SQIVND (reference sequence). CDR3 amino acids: CASSIDYDEQFF. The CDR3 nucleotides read TGTGCCAGTAGTATAGACTACGATGAGCAGTTCTTC.

The CDR3 nucleotides read TGTGCCAGCAGTGACTCCGGTGAAACTGAAGCTTTCTTT. Protein product: CASSDSGETEAFF. The chain recombines TRBV6-4 with TRBJ1-1; D call uncertain. Deletions cut 0 bases from V and 5 bases from J, with 7 bases between. Per the germline V gene, CDR1 is MRHNA and CDR2 is SNTAGT. CDR3 length: 13 amino acids.

The CDR3 loop is CASSKPHPTGGSDTQYF. CDR3 in DNA: TGTGCCAGCAGCAAACCCCATCCGACAGGGGGGAGCGATACGCAGTATTTT. The V call is TRBV21-1, the J call TRBJ2-3; TRBD1 is the table's D call, not checked against the DNA. TRBV21-1 is tagged as a pseudogene. The CDR3 has 17 amino acids.